Sequencing of this T cell receptor (beta chain) was carried out in a study of cytomegalovirus exposure and HLA in healthy donors. The overall study: The 120 or so validation repertoires were produced on the same platform as the roughly 670 repertoires of the first cohort. This was reported in a later analysis.

In the case of this clone: Its antigen is as yet unknown.

This CDR3 is built from 12 residues. CDR1 is GTSNPN, CDR2 SVGIG, per germline (reference sequence). The V end was cut by 8 bases, the J end by 0 bases, with 8 bases between. Produced via immunoSEQ multiplex PCR; TCRdb's table is partial and in-frame only. The repertoire holds about 150,000 clones, about 82% seen once, with approximately 2% in the top ten. Study-wide results and caveats: Clusters of TCRs from the first cohort tended to co-occur in the 110 or so validation repertoires (as a later analysis found). Altogether, around 160 TCR beta chains were recorded as cytomegalovirus-associated.

Sequenced input: PBMCs. The TCR was taken from a human donor in good health. V is TRBV30 and J is TRBJ2-1; D possibly corresponds to TRBD2 (6 bases). CDR3 coding DNA: TGTGCCGCGGGACTCTCCTACAATGAGCAGTTCTTC. Protein sequence: CAAGLSYNEQFF.